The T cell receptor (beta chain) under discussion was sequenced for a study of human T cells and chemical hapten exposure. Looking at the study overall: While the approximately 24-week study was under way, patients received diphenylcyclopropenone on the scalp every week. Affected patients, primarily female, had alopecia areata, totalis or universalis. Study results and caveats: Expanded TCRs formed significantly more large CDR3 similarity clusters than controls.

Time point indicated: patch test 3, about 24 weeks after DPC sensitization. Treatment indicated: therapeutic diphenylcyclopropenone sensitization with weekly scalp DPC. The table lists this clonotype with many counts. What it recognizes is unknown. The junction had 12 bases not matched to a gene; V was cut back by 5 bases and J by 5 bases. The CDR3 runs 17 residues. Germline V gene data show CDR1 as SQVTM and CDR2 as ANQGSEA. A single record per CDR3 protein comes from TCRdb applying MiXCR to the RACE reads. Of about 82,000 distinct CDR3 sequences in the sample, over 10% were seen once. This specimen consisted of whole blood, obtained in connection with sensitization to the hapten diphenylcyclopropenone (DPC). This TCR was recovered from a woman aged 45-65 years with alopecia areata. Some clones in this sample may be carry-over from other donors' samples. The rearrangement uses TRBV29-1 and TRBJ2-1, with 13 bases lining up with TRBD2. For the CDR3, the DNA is TGCAGCGTTACAGGGGGAGGACTAGCGGGAGAACACAATGAGCAGTTCTTC. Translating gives CSVTGGGLAGEHNEQFF.